Sequencing of this T cell receptor (beta chain) was carried out in a study of T cell responses to AZD1222 COVID-19 vaccine. Trimming shortened V by 7 bases and J by 5 bases, and 11 bases separated the two germline ends. Germline V CDR1 and CDR2: SNHLY, FYNNEI. The CDR3 runs 12 residues. With regard to this clone: Its target is unknown.

The repertoire was sequenced with immunoSEQ multiplex PCR; TCRdb's copy has only in-frame clones and lacks some. The data show fewer than 200,000 clones, approximately 90% seen once. Study-level points and caveats: Of spike-specific TCRs, nearly half reportedly target regions left unmutated in variants. Clonal diversity was possibly underestimated, and white British individuals and females predominated among donors.

Sample: peripheral blood, taken 28 days after the second AZD1222 dose. The rearrangement uses TRBV2 and TRBJ2-5; weak D call: TRBD2 (6 bases). The sequence was obtained from an adult who received the AZD1222 COVID-19 vaccine. CDR3 nucleotide sequence: TGTGCCAGCACCTCAGCGGGTGAGACCCAGTACTTC. It encodes CASTSAGETQYF.